The TCR beta chain under discussion was sequenced for a study of neoadjuvant nivolumab and ipilimumab in lung cancer. The V and J ends lost 4 bases and 2 bases respectively, with 12 bases between them. This CDR3 spans 14 amino acids. Germline V CDR1 and CDR2: MNHEY, SMNVEV (reference sequence). TCRdb keeps only in-frame clones here, not all; method: immunoSEQ multiplex PCR. Of tens of thousands of clones listed, 89% are singletons. The sample in question was peripheral blood, obtained before neoadjuvant nivolumab, alone or with ipilimumab. The chain uses TRBV27 and TRBJ2-7; D is unresolved. This TCR came from an adult with non-small cell lung cancer. This chain's CDR3 is CASSYGLGPYEQYF. The CDR3 nucleotides are TGTGCCAGCAGTTACGGTCTTGGCCCCTACGAGCAGTACTTC.